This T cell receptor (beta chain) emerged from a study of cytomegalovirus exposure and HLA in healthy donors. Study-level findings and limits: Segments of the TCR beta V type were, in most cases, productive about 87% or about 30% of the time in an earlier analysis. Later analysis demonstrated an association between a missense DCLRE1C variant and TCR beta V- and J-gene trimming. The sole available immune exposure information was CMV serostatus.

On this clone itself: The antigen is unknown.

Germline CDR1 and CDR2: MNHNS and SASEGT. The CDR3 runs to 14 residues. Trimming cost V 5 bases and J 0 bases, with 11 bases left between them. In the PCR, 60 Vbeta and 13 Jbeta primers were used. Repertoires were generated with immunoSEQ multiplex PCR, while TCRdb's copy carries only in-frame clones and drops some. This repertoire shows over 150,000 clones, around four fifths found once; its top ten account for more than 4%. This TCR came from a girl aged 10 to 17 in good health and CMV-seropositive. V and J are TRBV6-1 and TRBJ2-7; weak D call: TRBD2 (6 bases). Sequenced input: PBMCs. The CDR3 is CASSKGGSSYEQYF. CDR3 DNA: TGTGCCAGCAGTAAAGGAGGGAGCTCCTACGAGCAGTACTTC.